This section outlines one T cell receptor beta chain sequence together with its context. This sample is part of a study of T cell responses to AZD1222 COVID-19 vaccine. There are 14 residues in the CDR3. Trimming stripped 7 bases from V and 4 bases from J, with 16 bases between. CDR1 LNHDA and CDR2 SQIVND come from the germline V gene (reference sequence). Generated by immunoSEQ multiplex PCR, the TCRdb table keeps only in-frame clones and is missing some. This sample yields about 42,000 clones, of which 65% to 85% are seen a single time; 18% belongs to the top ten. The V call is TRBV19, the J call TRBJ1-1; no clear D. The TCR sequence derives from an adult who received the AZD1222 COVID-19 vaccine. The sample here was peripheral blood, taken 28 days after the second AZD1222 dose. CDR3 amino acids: CASTTGPASTEAFF. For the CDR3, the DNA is TGTGCCAGTACCACCGGCCCGGCGAGCACTGAAGCTTTCTTT.